The clone carrying this T cell receptor beta chain was recorded a few times. Its antigen is currently unknown. Germline CDR1 reads MNHNS; CDR2 reads SASEGT. The CDR3 is 14 amino acids. The J segment lost 3 bases and the V segment lost 6 bases, leaving 5 bases of the junction unmatched. The data originate from a study of T-cell reconstitution after alpha-beta-depleted transplantation in children. The TCRbeta library was prepared with unique molecular identifiers. TCRdb reanalysed the PCR reads using MiXCR and keeps one entry per CDR3 protein. The sample carries about 600,000 distinct CDR3 sequences, 20% to 25% recorded once. General observations from the study: After one year, T-cell counts and TCRbeta diversity mostly came from new T cells. Day-60 TCRbeta diversity that was high in some patients was derived from surviving recipient T cells and thymic progenitors. Several hundred graft clones that had expanded were reportedly the source of alpha-beta T cells about two months after transplant.

The origin of this receptor is a boy under two years old who had a stem cell transplant for acute myeloid leukemia, so the T cells may come from the graft donor. The sample was PBMCs, mostly from graft donor cells, taken 360 days after TCRalphabeta/CD19-depleted stem cell transplant. V is TRBV6-1 and J is TRBJ2-1; TRBD2 agrees at 7 bases. CDR3 sequence: CASSRWGGYNEQFF. The CDR3 region has the DNA TGTGCCAGCAGCCGGTGGGGGGGCTACAATGAGCAGTTCTTC.